A single sample is the source of the 14 T cell receptor beta chains below, sequenced in a study of tumor-infiltrating lymphocytes in primary liver carcinoma (dated by TCRdb to 2016 to 2017). Blood RNA was extracted from unsorted whole blood with TRIzol reagent; germline DNA came from the DNeasy Blood & Tissue kit. Sequenced on an Illumina HiSeq 2500. TCRbeta-specific cDNA was reverse-transcribed from around 0.45 ug total RNA using a constant-region primer and ProtoScript II reverse transcriptase. TCRbeta libraries were built with three nested multiplex PCR rounds, a slightly modified ARM-PCR procedure. Each of the first two PCR rounds ran for approximately 10 cycles using multiplex TRBV1-TRBV30 forward primers together with a Cbeta reverse primer. TCRdb redid the processing of the public reads, applying fastp at Q25 and MiXCR, and retained in-frame beta chains. Rows matching on CDR3 protein sequence are summarized as one entry with the most common DNA and genes. This sample comprises about 310,000 distinct CDR3 sequences, about 50% of them detected only once. The ten largest clones represent over 15% of the sample.

Sequenced input: peripheral blood. The origin of the receptors is a woman aged 25 to 39 with primary liver carcinoma and hepatitis B virus infection.

V usage is TRBV7-8 and J usage is TRBJ1-4, with TRBD1 identical over 9 bases. The CDR3 sequence is 16 residues long. Germline trimming cut 4 bases from V and 10 bases from J; bases unmatched to any gene: 13. Germline assignment: CDR1 SGHVS and CDR2 FQNEAQ. The CDR3 coding sequence is TGTGCCAGCAGCTCAATGGGGACCGGGACAGGGACAAAACTGTTTTTT. Amino acid sequence: CASSSMGTGTGTKLFF.

The chain uses TRBV7-9 and TRBJ2-2, with D unclear. The germline V gene has CDR1 SEHNR and CDR2 FQNEAQ (reference sequence). The CDR3 loop spans 15 amino acids. V lost 2 bases and J 0 bases, leaving 7 bases between the germline ends. The CDR3 protein is CASSLRRSNTGELFF. The CDR3 nucleotides are TGTGCCAGCAGCTTACGTCGTTCGAACACCGGGGAGCTGTTTTTT.

This sequence joins TRBV12-3 or TRBV12-4 and TRBJ2-5; possible D gene TRBD2, 6 bases. The V and J ends lost 5 bases and 4 bases respectively, with 17 bases between them. The CDR3 has 15 amino acids. The CDR3 loop reads CASSPVPGVLETQYF. The CDR3 bases are TGTGCCAGCAGTCCCGTTCCGGGAGTTCTAGAGACCCAGTACTTC.

A word on this clonotype: A much larger clone lies one base from this, so it may be a read error. The chain carries TRBV11-2 and TRBJ2-5, with D perhaps being TRBD1 or TRBD2 (5 bases each). Germline V gene lookup returns CDR1 SGHAT and CDR2 FQNNGV. The CDR3 is made up of 14 amino acids. In nucleotides, the CDR3 is TGTGTCAGCGGCTTATCAGGGCAAGGCGAGACCCAGTACTTC. Protein product: CVSGLSGQGETQYF. Based on the CDR3 plus reference TRBV11-2 and TRBJ2-5, the full variable domain is EAGVAQSPRYKIIEKRQSVAFWCNPISGHATLYWYQQILGQGPKLLIQFQNNGVVDDSQLPKDRFSAERLKGVDSTLKIQPAKLEDSAVYLCVSGLSGQGETQYFGPGTRLLVL.

The gene calls are TRBV4-1 and TRBJ2-7; 7 bases fit TRBD2. CDR3 length: 16 amino acids. CDR1 and CDR2 from the germline V gene are MGHRA and YSYEKL. With V trimmed by 1 base and J by 9 bases, 15 bases remained unmatched. The CDR3 DNA is TGCGCCAGCAGCCAAGGTGATGGGACTAACGGGGGAAGGCAGTACTTC. Its translation is CASSQGDGTNGGRQYF.

This clonotype was seen repeatedly, ten times or more. The gene calls are TRBV11-2 and TRBJ2-1, with D unresolved. Trimming removed 2 bases from V and 8 bases from J, with 4 bases in between. CDR1 is SGHAT and CDR2 is FQNNGV in the germline V gene. The CDR3 length is 11 residues. CDR3 bases: TGTGCCAGCAGCTTATTTGATGAGCAGTTCTTC. Translation gives CASSLFDEQFF.

The chain links TRBV12-3 or TRBV12-4 to TRBJ2-7, with 7 bases identical to TRBD2. With 7 bases clipped from V and 0 bases from J, the junction kept 9 bases outside the gene matches. CDR3 length: 15 amino acids. CDR3 in amino acids: CASTRDYLSSYEQYF. The CDR3 DNA reads as TGTGCCAGCACCCGGGACTACTTAAGCTCCTACGAGCAGTACTTC.

This clonotype was found many times. The chain links TRBV6-5 to TRBJ2-1; no firm D call. This CDR3 has 15 amino acids. From germline, CDR1 is MNHEY and CDR2 SVGAGI. V lost 6 bases and J lost 2, with 14 bases in between. The CDR3 here is CASSRTYWAYNEQFF. In nucleotides, the CDR3 is TGTGCCAGCAGCCGAACTTATTGGGCCTACAATGAGCAGTTCTTC.

This clonotype was observed a handful of times. The V call is TRBV6-5, the J call TRBJ2-7; a weak D match, TRBD1 (6 bases). This CDR3 is 17 amino acids long. V dropped 7 bases and J dropped 0 bases, with 22 bases sitting between them. The germline CDR1 and CDR2 sequences are MNHEY and SVGAGI. CDR3 protein: CASKSGHTSTSSYEQYF. The CDR3 region has the DNA TGTGCCAGCAAGTCGGGACACACAAGTACGAGCTCCTACGAGCAGTACTTC.

The chain uses TRBV7-9 and TRBJ2-7, with D perhaps assigned TRBD1 or TRBD2 (5 bases each). This CDR3 region has 14 residues. Germline CDR1 SEHNR, CDR2 FQNEAQ (reference sequence). V gave up 6 bases and J gave up 2 bases, with 14 bases separating them. This CDR3 reads CASSYPVGAYEQYF. DNA of the CDR3: TGTGCCAGCAGTTACCCGGTGGGGGCCTACGAGCAGTACTTC.

Details on this clonotype: The junction shows a germline mismatch at one end, possibly a read error. The chain couples TRBV6-1 to TRBJ2-5; D is uncertain. Germline lookup yields CDR1 MNHNS and CDR2 SASEGT. The CDR3 has 15 residues. CDR3: CVSSEANNGVETQYF. CDR3 in DNA: TGTGTCAGCAGTGAAGCAAACAACGGCGTAGAGACCCAGTACTTC.

The chain employs TRBV30 and TRBJ1-1; D is unresolved. V lost 3 bases to trimming and J lost 11 bases, with 13 bases between them. CDR3 length: 11 amino acids. In germline, CDR1 is GTSNPN, CDR2 SVGIG (reference sequence). CDR3 nucleotide sequence: TGTGCCTGGAGCGGTCAAGTAGGCGCTTTCTTT. Translation gives CAWSGQVGAFF. Drawing the rest from reference TRBV30 and TRBJ1-1, the complete variable domain is SQTIHQWPATLVQPVGSPLSLECTVEGTSNPNLYWYRQAAGRGLQLLFYSVGIGQISSEVPQNLSASRPQDRQFILSSKKLLLSDSGFYLCAWSGQVGAFFGQGTRLTVV.

Worth noting for this clonotype: Sequence at one end of the junction differs from germline and may be a read error. The chain couples TRBV11-1 to TRBJ2-1, with unresolved D. The CDR3 runs to 15 residues. From germline, CDR1 is SGHAT and CDR2 FQDESV (reference sequence). CDR3 nucleotides: TGTGCTAGCAGCTTGTTTGTGGGCTCCTACAATGTGCAGTTCTTC. This codes for CASSLFVGSYNVQFF.

This sequence joins TRBV6-5 and TRBJ2-1; possible D gene TRBD2, 6 bases. The CDR3 consists of 15 residues. Germline V gene lookup returns CDR1 MNHEY and CDR2 SVGAGI. Trimming took off 6 bases at V and 4 bases at J, with 16 bases between the two ends. The CDR3 DNA follows: TGTGCCAGCAGAAGAGCGGGTGCCGTGTACAATGAGCAGTTCTTC. As protein: CASRRAGAVYNEQFF.